The rows below give T cell receptor beta chains drawn from one sample of a study of cytomegalovirus exposure and HLA in healthy donors. Assay: immunoSEQ multiplex PCR; the TCRdb copy retains only in-frame clones and omits some. The sample yields tens of thousands of clones, roughly 94% seen once. The sequenced sample consisted of PBMCs. Every receptor here comes from a man younger than 35 in good health and CMV-seronegative. Each CDR3 is given with its conserved first and last residue. D genes are given only for firm matches. Only some rows state a clone size, as once, few, many or a class for expanded clones.

TRBV6-6	NA	TRBJ2-3	NA	TGTGCCAGCAGTTACGTCGAGGGAAGAACAGATACGCAGTATTTT	CASSYVEGRTDTQYF
TRBV7-9	NA	TRBJ2-7	few	TGTGCCAGCAGCTTATCCACATCCTACGAGCAGTACTTC	CASSLSTSYEQYF
TRBV2	TRBD1	TRBJ2-3	NA	TGTGCCAGCAGTCCCGGGACAGGGGGAAGAGATACGCAGTATTTT	CASSPGTGGRDTQYF
TRBV7-9	NA	TRBJ1-2	NA	TGTGCCAGCAGCTCGGGCAGGGGAGTTAGTCTGGGCTACACCTTC	CASSSGRGVSLGYTF
TRBV12-5	NA	TRBJ2-7	NA	TGTGCTAGTGGTCTGGGGGCAGGCTACGAGCAGTACTTC	CASGLGAGYEQYF
TRBV5-1	TRBD2	TRBJ2-3	NA	TGCGCCAGCAGCTCTCTCGGGGATAGCGGGCCCACAGATACGCAGTATTTT	CASSSLGDSGPTDTQYF
TRBV20-1	NA	TRBJ2-1	NA	TGCAGTGCTAGAGATATCAATGAGCAGTTCTTC	CSARDINEQFF
TRBV5-1	TRBD1	TRBJ1-2	NA	TGCGCCAGCAGCATACCTAGACAGGGTCCTAACTATGGCTACACCTTC	CASSIPRQGPNYGYTF
TRBV27	TRBD1	TRBJ1-2	NA	TGTGCCAGCAGTTTATTCTCGACAGGGAGAGGCGATGGCTACACCTTC	CASSLFSTGRGDGYTF
TRBV6-1	TRBD1	TRBJ1-5	few	TGTGCCAGCAGCGCCGGGACAGAAAATCAGCCCCAGCATTTT	CASSAGTENQPQHF
TRBV19	NA	TRBJ2-7	NA	TGTGCCAGTAGCCCCGGGATCCCCACCTACGAGCAGTACTTC	CASSPGIPTYEQYF
TRBV23-1	TRBD1	TRBJ2-7	NA	TGCGCCAGCAGTCCAATGGGGGCCCGAGGGACAGCAGGATACGAGCAGTACTTC	CASSPMGARGTAGYEQYF
TRBV5-5	TRBD1	TRBJ2-3	NA	TGTGCCAGCATCAGGGGGCAGGCAGATACGCAGTATTTT	CASIRGQADTQYF
TRBV2	NA	TRBJ1-5	NA	TGTGCCAGCAGTGTAGTCACAGGGATGGTCAATCAGCCCCAGCATTTT	CASSVVTGMVNQPQHF
TRBV11-2	NA	TRBJ1-1	once	TGTGCCAGCAGCTTAGAGGGTTTGCAGGGGTGGGGGAACACTGAAGCTTTCTTT	CASSLEGLQGWGNTEAFF
TRBV30	NA	TRBJ1-1	NA	TGTGCCTGGGAAGGGAGTGAAGCTTTCTTT	CAWEGSEAFF
TRBV29-1	TRBD1	TRBJ1-1	NA	TGCAGCTCTTACAGGGGGCTAGGTGAAGCTTTCTTT	CSSYRGLGEAFF
TRBV6-4	NA	TRBJ2-7	NA	TGTGCCAGCAGCCCGACATGGGGGGACGAGCAGTACTTC	CASSPTWGDEQYF
TRBV6-5	TRBD2	TRBJ2-1	NA	TGTGCCAGCAGTTCCTACACTAGCGGGAGGAGGAATGAGCAGTTCTTC	CASSSYTSGRRNEQFF
TRBV6-5	NA	TRBJ2-1	NA	TGTGCCAGCAGTTACGGGAGTCAGTATGAGCAGTTCTTC	CASSYGSQYEQFF
TRBV7-9	NA	TRBJ1-1	once	TGTGCCAGCAGCTTGCGGAGCCCTGAAGCTTTCTTT	CASSLRSPEAFF
TRBV13	TRBD1	TRBJ2-7	NA	TGTGCCAGCAGCCCTGAGGGACAGTCCTACGAGCAGTACTTC	CASSPEGQSYEQYF
TRBV28	NA	TRBJ1-2	NA	TGTGCCAGCAGAAAGACAGACTATGGCTACACCTTC	CASRKTDYGYTF
TRBV7-7	NA	TRBJ1-1	NA	TGTGCCAGCAGCTTAGACAGGAACACTGAAGCTTTCTTT	CASSLDRNTEAFF
TRBV10-2	NA	TRBJ1-3	NA	TGCGCCAGCAGTGTAACAGGGTATGGAAACACCATATATTTT	CASSVTGYGNTIYF
TRBV30	NA	TRBJ2-1	once	TGTGCCTGGACCGCTAGGTACAATGAGCAGTTCTTC	CAWTARYNEQFF
TRBV5-4	NA	TRBJ1-5	NA	TGTGCCAGCAGCTCAGGGGGCAATCAGCCCCAGCATTTT	CASSSGGNQPQHF
TRBV5-1	TRBD2	TRBJ2-1	NA	TGCGCCAGCAGCTTCGGGACTAGCGGGTACAATGAGCAGTTCTTC	CASSFGTSGYNEQFF
TRBV18	TRBD1	TRBJ1-1	NA	TGTGCCAGCTCACCACAACCGGGGACAGGGTACACTGAAGCTTTCTTT	CASSPQPGTGYTEAFF
TRBV14	TRBD1	TRBJ1-1	once	TGTGCCAGCAGCCAAGGACAGGGGGCGAACACTGAAGCTTTCTTT	CASSQGQGANTEAFF
TRBV15	NA	TRBJ1-1	NA	TGTGCCACCAGCGAGCCCCAAGGGGCCCCTGGAACTGAAGCTTTCTTT	CATSEPQGAPGTEAFF
TRBV7-9	NA	TRBJ1-1	NA	TGTGCCAGCAGCTTAGGGCGGATTGAAGCTTTCTTT	CASSLGRIEAFF
TRBV6-5	NA	TRBJ1-2	few	TGTGCCAGCAGCCCGTCGGGTAGCTATGGCTACACCTTC	CASSPSGSYGYTF
TRBV4-1	NA	TRBJ1-1	NA	TGCGCCAGCAGCCAAGATTTTTACACATTCCAGAACACTGAAGCTTTCTTT	CASSQDFYTFQNTEAFF
TRBV4-1	TRBD2	TRBJ2-1	once	TGCGCCAGCAGCCAAGATATTTTAGTGAGCGGGAGAGGCAATGAGCAGTTCTTC	CASSQDILVSGRGNEQFF
TRBV27	NA	TRBJ2-7	NA	TGTGCCAGCAGTTTAGTGTCCGGGGGTGGTTACGAGCAGTACTTC	CASSLVSGGGYEQYF
TRBV6-5	NA	TRBJ1-1	NA	TGTGCCAGCAGTTCCGGGAGTAACACTGAAGCTTTCTTT	CASSSGSNTEAFF
TRBV19	NA	TRBJ2-7	NA	TGTGCCAGTAGTGCAGGGGATTGGGCCTACGAGCAGTACTTC	CASSAGDWAYEQYF
TRBV28	TRBD2	TRBJ2-7	NA	TGTGCCAGCAGTTATGGGACTAGCGGGAGAGCGGGTTTGGACGAGCAGTACTTC	CASSYGTSGRAGLDEQYF
TRBV5-1	NA	TRBJ1-3	NA	TGCGCCAGCAGCTTGGATAGTGACACCATATATTTT	CASSLDSDTIYF
TRBV4-1	TRBD2	TRBJ2-7	NA	TGCGCCAGCAGCCAAGGAGATAGCGGGAGGGCCCTTCCCTACGAGCAGTACTTC	CASSQGDSGRALPYEQYF
TRBV6-6	TRBD1	TRBJ2-7	NA	TGTGCCAGCAGTTACTCGACGACAGGGCGATACGAGCAGTACTTC	CASSYSTTGRYEQYF
TRBV6-5	NA	TRBJ2-3	NA	TGTGCCAGCAGTTACTCGGCAGGGTCAGATACGCAGTATTTT	CASSYSAGSDTQYF
TRBV18	NA	TRBJ1-1	NA	TGTGCCACCAGGACGGGGGGAGACACTGAAGCTTTCTTT	CATRTGGDTEAFF
TRBV4-3	NA	TRBJ1-1	once	TGCGCCAGCAGCCTAGTTGATAACACTGAAGCTTTCTTT	CASSLVDNTEAFF
TRBV7-8	TRBD2	TRBJ2-7	NA	TGTGCCAGCAGCTTAGAAGTCAGCGGGAGGGTCTACGAGCAGTACTTC	CASSLEVSGRVYEQYF
TRBV6-1	NA	TRBJ2-7	NA	TGTGCCAGCAACCGTGACACCTACGAGCAGTACTTC	CASNRDTYEQYF